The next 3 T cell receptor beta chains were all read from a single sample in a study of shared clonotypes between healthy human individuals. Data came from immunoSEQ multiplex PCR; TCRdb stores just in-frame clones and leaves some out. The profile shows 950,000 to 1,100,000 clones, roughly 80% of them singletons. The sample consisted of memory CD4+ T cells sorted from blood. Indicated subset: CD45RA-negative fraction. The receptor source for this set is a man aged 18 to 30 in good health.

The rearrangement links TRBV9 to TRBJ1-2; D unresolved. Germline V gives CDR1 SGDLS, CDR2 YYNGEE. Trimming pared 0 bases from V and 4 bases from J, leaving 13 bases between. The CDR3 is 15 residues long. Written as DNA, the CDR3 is TGTGCCAGCAGCGTAGGGGCAGGCCCAGCCTATGGCTACACCTTC. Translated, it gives CASSVGAGPAYGYTF.

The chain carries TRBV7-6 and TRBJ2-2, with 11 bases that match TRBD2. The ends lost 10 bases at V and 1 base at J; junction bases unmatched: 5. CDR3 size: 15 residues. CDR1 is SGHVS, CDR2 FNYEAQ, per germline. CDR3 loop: CATGGLAVNTGELFF. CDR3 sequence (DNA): TGTGCCACCGGGGGACTAGCGGTGAACACCGGGGAGCTGTTTTTT.

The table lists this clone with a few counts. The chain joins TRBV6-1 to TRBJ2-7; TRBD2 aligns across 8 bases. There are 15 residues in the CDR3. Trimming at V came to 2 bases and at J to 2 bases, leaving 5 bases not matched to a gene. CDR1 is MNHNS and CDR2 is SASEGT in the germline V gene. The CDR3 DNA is TGTGCCAGCAGTGAATATAGCGGGGCCACCTACGAGCAGTACTTC. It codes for CASSEYSGATYEQYF.